This is a list of T cell receptor beta chains from one sample in a study of shared clonotypes between healthy human individuals. TCRdb's copy holds only in-frame clones and misses some; the assay was immunoSEQ multiplex PCR. Among about 1.1 million clones listed, approximately 77% were seen once. Sequencing was performed on memory CD4+ T cells from PBMCs. The receptors stem from a man younger than 30 in good health. Some clones in this sample may be carry-over from other donors' samples. Both conserved end residues are part of each CDR3. A D gene is named only where the DNA matches it firmly. Size is stated for part of the rows, as once, few or many counts, or as a class when the clone is expanded.

v_gene: TRBV5-6; d_gene: .; j_gene: TRBJ2-7; abundance: .; CDR3nt: TGTGCCAGCGGCCCGGGGGACGGAACCTACGAGCAGTACTTC; CDR3aa: CASGPGDGTYEQYF
v_gene: TRBV28; d_gene: .; j_gene: TRBJ2-7; abundance: .; CDR3nt: TGTGCCAGCATCCCAAGGAGCAGCACTAACTACGAGCAGTACTTC; CDR3aa: CASIPRSSTNYEQYF
v_gene: TRBV29-1; d_gene: TRBD2; j_gene: TRBJ2-7; abundance: .; CDR3nt: TGCAGCGTTGAAAGGGCTAGCGGGAGCTACGAGCAGTACTTC; CDR3aa: CSVERASGSYEQYF
v_gene: TRBV6-4; d_gene: .; j_gene: TRBJ2-1; abundance: .; CDR3nt: TGTGCCAGCAGTGAAGAGGAAGGCTCCTACAATGAGCAGTTCTTC; CDR3aa: CASSEEEGSYNEQFF
v_gene: TRBV28; d_gene: .; j_gene: TRBJ2-7; abundance: .; CDR3nt: TGTGCCAGCTCAGAGTCCCCCACCTACGAGCAGTACTTC; CDR3aa: CASSESPTYEQYF
v_gene: TRBV7-3; d_gene: TRBD2; j_gene: TRBJ2-2; abundance: .; CDR3nt: TGTGCCAGCAGCTTGGAGGGCGGGACTAGTCGCACCGGGGAGCTGTTTTTT; CDR3aa: CASSLEGGTSRTGELFF
v_gene: TRBV19; d_gene: .; j_gene: TRBJ2-5; abundance: .; CDR3nt: TGTGCCAGTAGTGGCCAGGGGGGCACGGAGACCCAGTACTTC; CDR3aa: CASSGQGGTETQYF
v_gene: TRBV6-4; d_gene: .; j_gene: TRBJ2-3; abundance: .; CDR3nt: TGTGCCAGCAGTGACGTACCCAGCACAGATACGCAGTATTTT; CDR3aa: CASSDVPSTDTQYF
v_gene: TRBV7-3; d_gene: TRBD2; j_gene: TRBJ2-3; abundance: .; CDR3nt: TGTGCCAGCAGCCCTACTAGCGTCCCCAGCACAGATACGCAGTATTTT; CDR3aa: CASSPTSVPSTDTQYF
v_gene: TRBV5-1; d_gene: .; j_gene: TRBJ2-7; abundance: .; CDR3nt: TGCGCCAGCAGCTTACTTGCCGACAACGAGCAGTACTTC; CDR3aa: CASSLLADNEQYF
v_gene: TRBV7-7; d_gene: TRBD2; j_gene: TRBJ2-3; abundance: .; CDR3nt: TGTGCCAGCAGCTTATCGGGCGGGAGTAGGGGCACAGATACGCAGTATTTT; CDR3aa: CASSLSGGSRGTDTQYF
v_gene: TRBV6-7; d_gene: .; j_gene: TRBJ1-1; abundance: .; CDR3nt: TGTGCCAGCAGTCGGGGTTTTTGGGAGACAACTTTGAACACTGAAGCTTTCTTT; CDR3aa: CASSRGFWETTLNTEAFF
v_gene: TRBV7-6; d_gene: .; j_gene: TRBJ2-7; abundance: .; CDR3nt: TGTGCCAGCAGCTTAGATGACGGATTCAGCTACGAGCAGTACTTC; CDR3aa: CASSLDDGFSYEQYF
v_gene: TRBV19; d_gene: .; j_gene: TRBJ1-5; abundance: .; CDR3nt: TGTGCCAGTAGTATTATTCGGGGGACTATCAATCAGCCCCAGCATTTT; CDR3aa: CASSIIRGTINQPQHF
v_gene: TRBV6-4; d_gene: TRBD1; j_gene: TRBJ2-1; abundance: .; CDR3nt: TGTGCCAGCAGTCCCGGGACAGGGGCGTACAATGAGCAGTTCTTC; CDR3aa: CASSPGTGAYNEQFF
v_gene: TRBV27; d_gene: .; j_gene: TRBJ2-1; abundance: .; CDR3nt: TGTGCCAGCCTCAGCCGACGCAATGAGCAGTTCTTC; CDR3aa: CASLSRRNEQFF
v_gene: TRBV11-3; d_gene: TRBD1; j_gene: TRBJ2-3; abundance: .; CDR3nt: TGTGCCAGCAGCTCACGACAGGGACCAGATACGCAGTATTTT; CDR3aa: CASSSRQGPDTQYF
v_gene: TRBV11-2; d_gene: .; j_gene: TRBJ2-4; abundance: .; CDR3nt: TGTGCCAGCAGCTTAGAGTTAGCCAAAAACATTCAGTACTTC; CDR3aa: CASSLELAKNIQYF
v_gene: TRBV30; d_gene: TRBD2; j_gene: TRBJ2-2; abundance: few; CDR3nt: TGTGCCTGGGCCGTTGGGACTAGCGGGAGCCCCGGGGAGCTGTTTTTT; CDR3aa: CAWAVGTSGSPGELFF
v_gene: TRBV29-1; d_gene: TRBD1; j_gene: TRBJ1-2; abundance: once; CDR3nt: TGCAGCGTCTCGACAGGGGGGGGCTATGGCTACACCTTC; CDR3aa: CSVSTGGGYGYTF
v_gene: TRBV15; d_gene: TRBD2; j_gene: TRBJ2-7; abundance: .; CDR3nt: TGTGCCACCAGCAGATCCGGCCCTCTAGCGGGAGCGGACGAGCAGTACTTC; CDR3aa: CATSRSGPLAGADEQYF
v_gene: TRBV28; d_gene: .; j_gene: TRBJ2-1; abundance: .; CDR3nt: TGTGCCAGCAGTATCAACAGGGCTAGCTCCTACAATGAGCAGTTCTTC; CDR3aa: CASSINRASSYNEQFF
v_gene: TRBV4-2; d_gene: TRBD2; j_gene: TRBJ2-7; abundance: .; CDR3nt: TGTGCCAGCAGCCCGCCGGGACTAGCGGGAAGGGAGCAGTACTTC; CDR3aa: CASSPPGLAGREQYF
v_gene: TRBV12-5; d_gene: .; j_gene: TRBJ2-3; abundance: .; CDR3nt: TGTGCTAGTGGACGAGAAGGGTCTAGCGTGCCCCCAGATACGCAGTATTTT; CDR3aa: CASGREGSSVPPDTQYF
v_gene: TRBV4-2; d_gene: .; j_gene: TRBJ2-3; abundance: .; CDR3nt: TGTGCCAGCAGCCAAGATCTCCGGACTCCAGGTTATTTT; CDR3aa: CASSQDLRTPGYF
v_gene: TRBV19; d_gene: .; j_gene: TRBJ1-5; abundance: .; CDR3nt: TGTGCCAGTAGTGCCTTACAGGGTAGCAATCAGCCCCAGCATTTT; CDR3aa: CASSALQGSNQPQHF
v_gene: TRBV7-9; d_gene: .; j_gene: TRBJ1-1; abundance: .; CDR3nt: TGTGCCAGCAGCTATCCCCAAGGACGGGCGAACACTGAAGCTTTCTTT; CDR3aa: CASSYPQGRANTEAFF
v_gene: TRBV29-1; d_gene: .; j_gene: TRBJ1-1; abundance: few; CDR3nt: TGCAGCGTTGAAAAGGGCACTGAAGCTTTCTTT; CDR3aa: CSVEKGTEAFF
v_gene: TRBV28; d_gene: .; j_gene: TRBJ2-7; abundance: .; CDR3nt: TGTGCCAGCAGCAGGGACGAGCAGTACTTC; CDR3aa: CASSRDEQYF
v_gene: TRBV7-2; d_gene: .; j_gene: TRBJ2-7; abundance: .; CDR3nt: TGTGCCAGCAGCTTATCGAAGTGGGGGCCCCAGACCTACGAGCAGTACTTC; CDR3aa: CASSLSKWGPQTYEQYF
v_gene: TRBV6-9; d_gene: .; j_gene: TRBJ1-2; abundance: .; CDR3nt: TGTGCCAGCAGTCAATCAGGGAGTAACTATGGCTACACCTTC; CDR3aa: CASSQSGSNYGYTF
v_gene: TRBV28; d_gene: .; j_gene: TRBJ2-1; abundance: .; CDR3nt: TGTGCCAGCAGTATCGGGACGGACAATGAGCAGTTCTTC; CDR3aa: CASSIGTDNEQFF
v_gene: TRBV2; d_gene: TRBD1; j_gene: TRBJ2-2; abundance: few; CDR3nt: TGTGCCAGCAGGACAGGGACGACCGGGGAGCTGTTTTTT; CDR3aa: CASRTGTTGELFF
v_gene: TRBV4-2; d_gene: .; j_gene: TRBJ2-5; abundance: .; CDR3nt: TGTGCCAGCAGCCCGGATCTGGGAGCGGTCCAAGAGACCCAGTACTTC; CDR3aa: CASSPDLGAVQETQYF
v_gene: TRBV27; d_gene: .; j_gene: TRBJ1-2; abundance: .; CDR3nt: TGTGCCAGCAGTTCGGACGGACTCCTTAACTATGGCTACACCTTC; CDR3aa: CASSSDGLLNYGYTF
v_gene: TRBV7-8; d_gene: .; j_gene: TRBJ2-6; abundance: once; CDR3nt: TGTGCCAGCAGCTTAGACGGTTACTCTGGGGCCAACGTCCTGACTTTC; CDR3aa: CASSLDGYSGANVLTF
v_gene: TRBV29-1; d_gene: TRBD2; j_gene: TRBJ2-7; abundance: few; CDR3nt: TGCAGCGTCGCCAAAGGACTAGTTGTCTACGAGCAGTACTTC; CDR3aa: CSVAKGLVVYEQYF
v_gene: TRBV6-1; d_gene: TRBD1; j_gene: TRBJ2-4; abundance: .; CDR3nt: TGTGCCAGCAGTGAACCGGCCCTCGGGACAGGGGGCTATCGAAACATTCAGTACTTC; CDR3aa: CASSEPALGTGGYRNIQYF
v_gene: TRBV5-1; d_gene: .; j_gene: TRBJ2-7; abundance: .; CDR3nt: TGCGCCAGCAGCCCCTCGAGGGACCACGAGCAGTACTTC; CDR3aa: CASSPSRDHEQYF
v_gene: TRBV5-4; d_gene: .; j_gene: TRBJ2-1; abundance: .; CDR3nt: TGTGCCAGCAGCTTCGGTCAGGGGAACTACAATGAGCAGTTCTTC; CDR3aa: CASSFGQGNYNEQFF
v_gene: TRBV12-5; d_gene: .; j_gene: TRBJ2-1; abundance: .; CDR3nt: TGTGCTAGTGGTTTGATGGGAGCCCGGGAGCAGTTCTTC; CDR3aa: CASGLMGAREQFF
v_gene: TRBV7-9; d_gene: .; j_gene: TRBJ2-5; abundance: .; CDR3nt: TGTGCCAGCAGCTTAGGCGGGTCCGGGGAGACCCAGTACTTC; CDR3aa: CASSLGGSGETQYF
v_gene: TRBV7-3; d_gene: .; j_gene: TRBJ2-3; abundance: .; CDR3nt: TGTGCCAGCAGCCGAACTAGGGCTTCGTATACGCAGTATTTT; CDR3aa: CASSRTRASYTQYF